The source of this T cell receptor (beta chain) is a study of Graves' ophthalmopathy and Graves' hyperthyroidism. Study-wide results and limits: For predicting ophthalmopathy progression, the model had nearly 71% sensitivity and 72.22% specificity. Among expanded thyroid clonotypes above 0.001 frequency, most also occurred in blood.

The authors amplified TCR beta CDR3 regions from RNA transcripts. HTBI primers served in a first-round RT-PCR, which a second-round multiplex PCR followed. In TCRdb, the multiplex PCR reads were re-called with MiXCR into one record per CDR3 protein. The data contain around 1.1 million distinct CDR3 sequences, around a third of them seen just once; the ten biggest clones take up around 10%. V was cut by 1 base and J by 5 bases, with 8 bases left in between. Germline V lookup: CDR1 SGHAT, CDR2 FQNNGV. The CDR3 runs 13 residues. Diagnoses were established from clinical symptoms, serum thyroxine, TRAb, thyroid ultrasound and orbital computed tomography. At least ten counts were recorded for this clonotype. Its antigen is unidentified.

V gene TRBV11-2 combines with J gene TRBJ1-2, with no clear D. This receptor was obtained from an adult man with Graves' hyperthyroidism. The sample comprised peripheral blood or thyroid tissue (not recorded which). The DNA for the CDR3 is TGTGCCAGCAGCTTAGTGGCCTCTTATGGCTACACCTTC. The encoded protein is CASSLVASYGYTF.